Listed below are T cell receptor beta chains from one sample, sequenced in a study of blood T cell repertoires in COVID-19. Clones were read by immunoSEQ multiplex PCR, and TCRdb kept only the in-frame ones, dropping some. The data hold tens of thousands of clones, with more than 60% observed a single time. What was sequenced was peripheral blood. These TCRs come from a woman aged 45-60 years with acute or convalescent COVID-19. Each CDR3 is given with its conserved first and last residue. A D gene is named only where the DNA matches it firmly. Size tells how often a clone was seen (once, few, many) or the class of an expanded clone, and some rows leave it out.

V: TRBV6-1; size: .; D: .; J: TRBJ2-1; CDR3: CASSEAFSEQFF; DNA: TGTGCCAGCAGTGAAGCATTCAGTGAGCAGTTCTTC
V: TRBV30; size: .; D: TRBD1; J: TRBJ1-5; CDR3: CAWSVEPGQGDTGSNQPQHF; DNA: TGTGCCTGGAGTGTAGAACCGGGACAGGGAGATACAGGAAGCAATCAGCCCCAGCATTTT
V: TRBV7-6; size: .; D: .; J: TRBJ2-1; CDR3: CASSSEGLLGNEQFF; DNA: TGTGCCAGCAGCTCGGAGGGGTTGTTGGGCAATGAGCAGTTCTTC
V: TRBV7-2; size: .; D: .; J: TRBJ1-3; CDR3: CASSLDGGPGNTIYF; DNA: TGTGCCAGCAGCTTAGACGGGGGGCCTGGAAACACCATATATTTT
V: TRBV28; size: once; D: TRBD2; J: TRBJ2-3; CDR3: CASKAGGPRGSDTQYF; DNA: TGTGCCAGTAAAGCGGGAGGGCCTCGCGGGTCAGATACGCAGTATTTT
V: TRBV20-1; size: .; D: TRBD1; J: TRBJ1-3; CDR3: CSASPRTGSGNTIYF; DNA: TGCAGTGCTAGTCCCCGGACAGGTTCTGGAAACACCATATATTTT
V: TRBV29-1; size: .; D: TRBD2; J: TRBJ2-1; CDR3: CSAFPQSGGPYNEQFF; DNA: TGCAGCGCCTTCCCCCAATCGGGGGGGCCCTACAATGAGCAGTTCTTC
V: TRBV18; size: .; D: .; J: TRBJ1-1; CDR3: CASSPPLQNTEAFF; DNA: TGTGCCAGCTCACCACCGTTACAGAACACTGAAGCTTTCTTT
V: TRBV5-1; size: .; D: .; J: TRBJ2-7; CDR3: CASSLPSIPGDGPSSYEQYF; DNA: TGCGCCAGCAGCTTGCCCTCAATCCCAGGGGACGGCCCATCCTCCTACGAGCAGTACTTC
V: TRBV7-8; size: .; D: .; J: TRBJ1-3; CDR3: CASSLVGGHSGNTIYF; DNA: TGTGCCAGCAGCTTAGTCGGCGGACACTCTGGAAACACCATATATTTT
V: TRBV19; size: .; D: TRBD1; J: TRBJ2-5; CDR3: CASSIGQGRQETQYF; DNA: TGTGCCAGTAGTATCGGACAGGGGAGGCAAGAGACCCAGTACTTC
V: TRBV5-1; size: .; D: TRBD1; J: TRBJ1-1; CDR3: CASSFPTGAAFEAFF; DNA: TGCGCCAGCAGCTTTCCCACAGGGGCAGCCTTTGAAGCTTTCTTT
V: TRBV30; size: .; D: TRBD2; J: TRBJ2-7; CDR3: CAWSSMGGSYEQYF; DNA: TGTGCCTGGAGTTCCATGGGGGGGAGCTACGAGCAGTACTTC
V: TRBV4-1; size: .; D: TRBD2; J: TRBJ2-7; CDR3: CASSQGAGGSSYEQYF; DNA: TGCGCCAGCAGCCAGGGGGCGGGGGGCTCTTCCTACGAGCAGTACTTC
V: TRBV19; size: once; D: TRBD1; J: TRBJ1-6; CDR3: CASRTGTGVDNSPLHF; DNA: TGTGCCAGTAGGACCGGGACAGGAGTGGATAATTCACCCCTCCACTTT
V: TRBV29-1; size: few; D: .; J: TRBJ2-7; CDR3: CSVELASSVSYEQYF; DNA: TGCAGCGTTGAACTAGCGTCAAGTGTCTCCTACGAGCAGTACTTC
V: TRBV18; size: .; D: TRBD2; J: TRBJ2-1; CDR3: CASCTGTSGYNEQFF; DNA: TGTGCCAGCTGTACCGGGACTAGCGGATACAATGAGCAGTTCTTC
V: TRBV6-4; size: .; D: TRBD2; J: TRBJ2-7; CDR3: CASRTKERGGMNEQYF; DNA: TGTGCCAGCAGGACTAAAGAGCGGGGGGGCATGAACGAGCAGTACTTC
V: TRBV6-5; size: .; D: .; J: TRBJ2-2; CDR3: CASRSGWGGGLFF; DNA: TGTGCCAGCCGGTCCGGGTGGGGGGGCGGGCTGTTTTTT
V: TRBV5-1; size: .; D: .; J: TRBJ2-3; CDR3: CASSSGGDTQYF; DNA: TGCGCCAGCAGCTCTGGGGGGGATACGCAGTATTTT
V: TRBV28; size: .; D: TRBD1; J: TRBJ2-2; CDR3: CASSLPPGQGATGELFF; DNA: TGTGCCAGCAGTTTGCCTCCGGGACAGGGGGCCACCGGGGAGCTGTTTTTT
V: TRBV7-9; size: .; D: TRBD2; J: TRBJ2-1; CDR3: CASNPHSWSAGGGTEQFF; DNA: TGTGCCAGCAACCCACATTCCTGGTCGGCGGGAGGGGGGACTGAGCAGTTCTTC
V: TRBV9; size: .; D: TRBD1; J: TRBJ2-5; CDR3: CASSTPGQGAETQYF; DNA: TGTGCCAGCAGCACTCCGGGACAGGGCGCAGAGACCCAGTACTTC
V: TRBV29-1; size: .; D: .; J: TRBJ2-5; CDR3: CSVTELDRRETQYF; DNA: TGCAGCGTTACCGAACTCGACAGGAGGGAGACCCAGTACTTC
V: TRBV4-3; size: .; D: TRBD2; J: TRBJ2-7; CDR3: CASSQQEAGGYEQYF; DNA: TGCGCCAGCAGCCAACAGGAGGCGGGGGGGTACGAGCAGTACTTC
V: TRBV15; size: .; D: TRBD2; J: TRBJ2-3; CDR3: CATSSHPSGVWADTQYF; DNA: TGTGCCACCAGCAGTCACCCTAGCGGGGTCTGGGCAGATACGCAGTATTTT
V: TRBV5-5; size: .; D: TRBD1; J: TRBJ2-6; CDR3: CASSFQGAAGANVLTF; DNA: TGTGCCAGCAGTTTTCAGGGGGCCGCTGGGGCCAACGTCCTGACTTTC
V: TRBV5-4; size: .; D: TRBD1; J: TRBJ2-5; CDR3: CASSLGGGQGETQYF; DNA: TGTGCCAGCAGCTTGGGAGGGGGACAGGGTGAGACCCAGTACTTC
V: TRBV27; size: .; D: .; J: TRBJ2-2; CDR3: CASSLGVGELFF; DNA: TGTGCCAGCAGCCTAGGGGTCGGGGAGCTGTTTTTT
V: TRBV5-6; size: .; D: .; J: TRBJ1-5; CDR3: CASSFSGEGNQPQHF; DNA: TGTGCCAGCAGCTTCTCTGGGGAGGGCAATCAGCCCCAGCATTTT
V: TRBV4-3; size: .; D: TRBD1; J: TRBJ2-7; CDR3: CASSQHRTGEGYEQYF; DNA: TGCGCCAGCAGCCAACACAGGACAGGGGAGGGCTACGAGCAGTACTTC
V: TRBV29-1; size: .; D: TRBD1; J: TRBJ1-2; CDR3: CSVDSGGQENYGYTF; DNA: TGCAGCGTAGATTCCGGGGGACAGGAGAACTATGGCTACACCTTC
V: TRBV5-1; size: .; D: TRBD2; J: TRBJ2-3; CDR3: CASSLGGSPDTQYF; DNA: TGCGCCAGCAGCTTGGGCGGGAGCCCAGATACGCAGTATTTT
V: TRBV5-1; size: .; D: .; J: TRBJ1-6; CDR3: CASSLDSYNSPLHF; DNA: TGCGCCAGCAGCTTGGACAGTTATAATTCACCCCTCCACTTT
V: TRBV6-6; size: once; D: TRBD1; J: TRBJ1-1; CDR3: CASSYQGQGNTEAFF; DNA: TGTGCCAGCAGTTATCAGGGACAGGGGAACACTGAAGCTTTCTTT
V: TRBV7-3; size: few; D: TRBD1; J: TRBJ2-1; CDR3: CASSATGGSYNEQFF; DNA: TGTGCCAGCAGCGCTACAGGGGGCTCCTACAATGAGCAGTTCTTC
V: TRBV19; size: few; D: TRBD1; J: TRBJ1-5; CDR3: CASSTQQGNSNQPQHF; DNA: TGTGCCAGTAGTACCCAACAGGGGAATAGCAATCAGCCCCAGCATTTT
V: TRBV9; size: .; D: TRBD1; J: TRBJ1-2; CDR3: CASSVAGQGAVGYTF; DNA: TGTGCCAGCAGCGTAGCTGGGCAGGGGGCGGTTGGCTACACCTTC
V: TRBV28; size: .; D: .; J: TRBJ1-2; CDR3: CASSLRLEIGYTF; DNA: TGTGCCAGCAGTTTACGGTTGGAGATTGGCTACACCTTC
V: TRBV15; size: .; D: .; J: TRBJ2-1; CDR3: CATSRDYVDEQFF; DNA: TGTGCCACCAGCAGAGATTACGTAGATGAGCAGTTCTTC
V: TRBV28; size: .; D: TRBD2; J: TRBJ2-1; CDR3: CASSAAGTSGRGPYNEQFF; DNA: TGTGCCAGCAGTGCAGCCGGGACTAGCGGGAGGGGGCCCTACAATGAGCAGTTCTTC
V: TRBV7-2; size: once; D: .; J: TRBJ2-3; CDR3: CASSFGQPSTDTQYF; DNA: TGTGCCAGCAGCTTTGGACAGCCTAGCACAGATACGCAGTATTTT
V: TRBV3-1/TRBV3-2; size: .; D: .; J: TRBJ2-3; CDR3: CASSLGLTTDTQYF; DNA: TGTGCCAGCAGCCTGGGACTTACTACAGATACGCAGTATTTT
V: TRBV10-3; size: .; D: TRBD2; J: TRBJ2-1; CDR3: CAISFPGGTSGNIAHNEQFF; DNA: TGTGCCATCAGCTTCCCCGGTGGGACTAGCGGGAATATAGCCCACAATGAGCAGTTCTTC
V: TRBV30; size: .; D: .; J: TRBJ2-5; CDR3: CAWSFPGKGDQYF; DNA: TGTGCCTGGAGTTTCCCAGGGAAAGGAGACCAGTACTTC
V: TRBV27; size: .; D: TRBD2; J: TRBJ2-1; CDR3: CASSYTGTSGTRWSHEQFF; DNA: TGTGCCAGCAGTTACACCGGGACTAGCGGGACCAGGTGGTCCCATGAGCAGTTCTTC
V: TRBV6-1; size: .; D: .; J: TRBJ1-4; CDR3: CASSEALAVDELFF; DNA: TGTGCCAGCAGTGAAGCCCTAGCTGTTGATGAACTGTTTTTT
V: TRBV19; size: .; D: TRBD2; J: TRBJ2-5; CDR3: CASSTAASPQGGMAQYF; DNA: TGTGCCAGTAGTACCGCGGCGTCTCCGCAGGGAGGGATGGCCCAGTACTTC